The next 6 T cell receptor beta chains were all read from a single sample in a study of graft-versus-host responses after intestinal transplantation. Their cognate antigens are unknown. Method: immunoSEQ multiplex PCR; TCRdb's copy keeps in-frame clones and lacks some. The sample consists of some 110,000 clones, 90% of them appearing once. The source material was unstimulated CD4+ T cells sorted from spleen or lymph node cells, sampled before intestinal transplant. The source is a human donor who received an intestinal transplant.

This clone was picked up a small number of times. V usage is TRBV19 and J usage is TRBJ1-5, with 9 bases that match TRBD1. The CDR3 totals 19 residues. The V segment lost 1 base and the J segment 0 bases; nucleotides outside the gene matches: 10. CDR1 is LNHDA, CDR2 SQIVND, per germline (reference sequence). This CDR3 reads CASSIGPGTGSYSNQPQHF. Written as DNA, the CDR3 is TGTGCCAGTAGTATAGGCCCCGGGACAGGGTCTTATAGCAATCAGCCCCAGCATTTT.

This chain connects TRBV18 to TRBJ2-1, with TRBD1 as a possible D gene (6 bases). In germline, CDR1 is KGHSH, CDR2 LQKENI. V lost 4 bases and J 5 bases, leaving 18 bases between the germline ends. This CDR3 region has 16 residues. CDR3 sequence: CASSRPTPRGHNEQFF. In DNA form, the CDR3 reads TGTGCCAGCTCACGACCCACTCCCAGGGGCCACAATGAGCAGTTCTTC.

The V and J genes are TRBV27 and TRBJ1-6, with D possibly matching TRBD1 (5 bases). Trimming took 4 bases from V and 0 from J, leaving 7 bases between them. The CDR3 runs to 15 residues. The germline CDR1 and CDR2 sequences are MNHEY and SMNVEV (reference sequence). CDR3 coding DNA: TGTGCCAGCAGTTCAACAGGCTCCTATAATTCACCCCTCCACTTT. It translates to CASSSTGSYNSPLHF.

The V gene is TRBV18, the J gene TRBJ1-1, with D tentatively TRBD1 (6 bases). CDR1 and CDR2 (germline): KGHSH, LQKENI. The CDR3 length is 13 residues. Trimming stripped 6 bases from V and 2 bases from J, with 10 bases between. CDR3 sequence (DNA): TGTGCCAGCTCCCCGGGGACAAACACTGAAGCTTTCTTT. It codes for CASSPGTNTEAFF.

The rearrangement links TRBV5-1 to TRBJ2-3; 8 nucleotides line up with TRBD2. The germline V gene encodes CDR1 SGHRS and CDR2 YFSETQ. The V segment lost 5 bases and the J segment 3 bases; nucleotides outside the gene matches: 5. The CDR3 has 14 residues. CDR3 in amino acids: CASSSGRGTDTQYF. Here the CDR3 DNA reads TGCGCCAGCAGTTCCGGGAGGGGGACAGATACGCAGTATTTT. The entire variable domain, with the rest obtained from reference TRBV5-1 and TRBJ2-3, is as follows: KAGVTQTPRYLIKTRGQQVTLSCSPISGHRSVSWYQQTPGQGLQFLFEYFSETQRNKGNFPGRFSGRQFSNSRSEMNVSTLELGDSALYLCASSSGRGTDTQYFGPGTRLTVL.

The chain couples TRBV7-2 to TRBJ2-7; tentative D call: TRBD2 (6 bases). From germline, CDR1 is SGHTA and CDR2 FQGNSA. Trimming removed 0 bases at V and 3 bases at J, with 9 bases between. There are 14 residues in the CDR3. The CDR3: CASSLAGGNYEQYF. The CDR3 coding sequence is TGTGCCAGCAGCTTAGCGGGGGGAAACTACGAGCAGTACTTC.